The rows below give T cell receptor beta chains drawn from one sample of a study of blood T cell repertoires in COVID-19. Produced via immunoSEQ multiplex PCR; TCRdb's table is partial and in-frame only. Among approximately 300,000 clones listed, 86% were seen once. Sequenced: PBMCs or T cells enriched from blood (not recorded which). Receptors were obtained from a woman younger than 35 who had recovered from COVID-19. Both conserved end residues are part of each CDR3. D genes are given only for firm matches. Clone sizes are given selectively: once, few, many, or a class where the clone is expanded.

TRBJ1-6,.,.,TRBV24-1,CATSDVYSNSPLHF,TGTGCCACCAGTGATGTGTACAGCAATTCACCCCTCCACTTT
TRBJ1-1,.,TRBD1,TRBV7-9,CASSPRDRGPWGNTEAFF,TGTGCCAGCAGCCCCCGGGACAGGGGGCCTTGGGGGAACACTGAAGCTTTCTTT
TRBJ1-1,.,TRBD1,TRBV5-1,CASSFQRQGPTEAFF,TGCGCCAGCAGCTTTCAGAGACAGGGTCCCACTGAAGCTTTCTTT
TRBJ2-2,.,TRBD1,TRBV6-5,CASRTGTGGTGELFF,TGTGCCAGCAGAACCGGGACAGGGGGCACCGGGGAGCTGTTTTTT
TRBJ2-5,.,TRBD2,TRBV5-1,CASSYGLAQETQYF,TGCGCCAGCAGCTACGGACTAGCACAAGAGACCCAGTACTTC
TRBJ2-5,.,TRBD1,TRBV13,CASSPAGGQETQYF,TGTGCCAGCAGCCCCGCAGGGGGCCAAGAGACCCAGTACTTC
TRBJ2-4,.,.,TRBV2,CASSELIQLSKNIQYF,TGTGCCAGCAGTGAACTGATACAGCTCTCCAAAAACATTCAGTACTTC
TRBJ1-2,.,TRBD1,TRBV5-1,CASSFTGGSGYTF,TGCGCCAGCAGCTTTACAGGGGGTTCTGGCTACACCTTC
TRBJ2-3,.,TRBD1,TRBV27,CASSPLVTGGDTQYF,TGTGCCAGCAGTCCCCTAGTTACAGGGGGGGATACGCAGTATTTT
TRBJ2-2,.,TRBD2,TRBV7-2,CASSSLLAGPTGELFF,TGTGCCAGCAGCTCCCTGCTAGCGGGCCCCACCGGGGAGCTGTTTTTT
TRBJ1-2,.,.,TRBV5-4,CASSLGQALVNYGYTF,TGTGCCAGCAGCTTGGGACAGGCACTTGTTAACTATGGCTACACCTTC
TRBJ2-7,.,TRBD1,TRBV7-9,CASSVRSGRTGLYEQYF,TGTGCCAGCAGCGTACGCTCCGGTCGGACAGGCTTATACGAGCAGTACTTC
TRBJ1-2,.,.,TRBV2,CASQTGILEGYTF,TGTGCCAGCCAAACAGGGATATTGGAGGGCTACACCTTC
TRBJ1-3,.,TRBD1,TRBV18,CASSPSGTAGNTIYF,TGTGCCAGCTCACCATCCGGGACAGCTGGAAACACCATATATTTT
TRBJ1-5,once,.,TRBV12-3/TRBV12-4,CASNSREGPQHF,TGTGCCAGCAACTCCCGCGAGGGCCCCCAGCATTTT
TRBJ1-3,.,.,TRBV9,CASSVGHRVVGNTIYF,TGTGCCAGCAGCGTAGGGCACAGGGTGGTGGGAAACACCATATATTTT
TRBJ2-7,.,TRBD2,TRBV6-1,CASSWGSPSGDEQYF,TGTGCCAGCAGTTGGGGAAGTCCTAGCGGTGACGAGCAGTACTTC
TRBJ1-1,.,.,TRBV10-3,CAILGDLTTEAFF,TGTGCCATTCTCGGAGACCTGACGACTGAAGCTTTCTTT
TRBJ2-2,.,TRBD1,TRBV5-4,CASSLGTGGNAGELFF,TGTGCCAGCAGTTTAGGGACAGGGGGCAACGCCGGGGAGCTGTTTTTT
TRBJ2-7,.,TRBD1,TRBV10-3,CAISEQGAGGYEQYF,TGTGCCATCAGTGAGCAGGGGGCGGGCGGATACGAGCAGTACTTC
TRBJ1-4,.,.,TRBV6-5,CASSSAGATNEKLFF,TGTGCCAGCAGTTCAGCAGGGGCAACTAATGAAAAACTGTTTTTT
TRBJ1-1,.,.,TRBV7-2,CASSPPGLGASAGAFF,TGTGCCAGCAGCCCCCCCGGTTTGGGGGCTTCCGCGGGAGCTTTCTTT
TRBJ1-5,few,TRBD1,TRBV6-6,CASSPRTGWFTNQPQHF,TGTGCCAGCAGTCCGCGGACAGGTTGGTTTACCAATCAGCCCCAGCATTTT
TRBJ1-1,.,.,TRBV9,CASSTARETEAFF,TGTGCCAGCAGCACCGCCAGGGAAACTGAAGCTTTCTTT
TRBJ2-2,.,.,TRBV28,CASSSTLTNTGELFF,TGTGCCAGCAGTTCGACACTTACGAACACCGGGGAGCTGTTTTTT
TRBJ2-7,.,.,TRBV7-9,CASSLQGFTYEQYF,TGTGCCAGCAGCTTACAGGGTTTCACCTACGAGCAGTACTTC
TRBJ1-2,.,TRBD1,TRBV3-1/TRBV3-2,CASSHGQGRYGYTF,TGTGCCAGCAGCCATGGACAGGGAAGGTATGGCTACACCTTC
TRBJ1-1,.,TRBD1,TRBV23-1,CCNRKGQHTEAFF,TGCTGTAACCGCAAGGGACAGCACACTGAAGCTTTCTTT
TRBJ1-2,.,.,TRBV3-1/TRBV3-2,CASSQKRRWVGNPTYGYTF,TGTGCCAGCAGCCAAAAACGCCGCTGGGTGGGCAATCCTACCTATGGCTACACCTTC
TRBJ2-7,.,TRBD2,TRBV5-4,CASSSGTTPYEQYF,TGTGCCAGCAGCTCCGGGACTACCCCCTACGAGCAGTACTTC
TRBJ2-1,.,.,TRBV6-6,CASSYWTEYNEQFF,TGTGCCAGCAGTTACTGGACAGAGTACAATGAGCAGTTCTTC
TRBJ2-7,.,TRBD1,TRBV4-2,CASSQELRTGTPHEQYF,TGTGCCAGCAGCCAAGAGTTAAGGACAGGGACCCCCCACGAGCAGTACTTC
TRBJ2-1,.,TRBD2,TRBV7-2,CASRREREFPYNEQFF,TGTGCCAGCAGAAGAGAGCGGGAGTTCCCCTACAATGAGCAGTTCTTC
TRBJ1-2,.,TRBD1,TRBV15,CATSRDTGGSYGYTF,TGTGCCACCAGCAGAGACACAGGGGGTAGCTATGGCTACACCTTC
TRBJ1-2,.,.,TRBV30,CAWSGREGYYGYTF,TGTGCCTGGAGTGGGCGGGAAGGCTACTATGGCTACACCTTC
TRBJ2-1,.,.,TRBV3-1/TRBV3-2,CASSQVFGDSRDINYNEQFF,TGTGCCAGCAGCCAAGTATTTGGGGACTCACGGGATATTAACTACAATGAGCAGTTCTTC
TRBJ1-6,.,TRBD1,TRBV7-9,CASSMGQINSPLHF,TGTGCCAGCAGCATGGGACAGATTAATTCACCCCTCCACTTT